The 13 T cell receptor beta chains below all came from one sample that was sequenced in a study of blood T cells in healthy people across ages. A second PCR, run for roughly 7 to 11 cycles, used a sample-barcoded 5' primer plus a J-beta primer mix. TCRdb reprocessed the 5' RACE reads with MiXCR, giving one entry per CDR3 protein. The table lists about 670,000 distinct CDR3 sequences, approximately 52% of them singletons. The sequenced sample was blood. Receptors were obtained from a woman older than 75 in good health.

The chain joins TRBV10-3 to TRBJ1-2; 9 bases agree with TRBD1. The CDR3 is made up of 12 amino acids. Germline lookup yields CDR1 ENHRY and CDR2 SYGVKD. The V and J ends lost 6 bases and 8 bases, in that order; junction bases with no gene match: 4. For the CDR3, the DNA is TGTGCCATCAGCTGGGACAGGGAGGGCTACACCTTC. Protein product: CAISWDREGYTF.

The chain links TRBV5-1 to TRBJ2-7, with a weak D call TRBD2 (5 bases). The CDR3 runs 13 residues. V was clipped by 4 bases and J by 3 bases, with 11 bases between them. CDR1 and CDR2 (germline): SGHRS, YFSETQ. CDR3 region: CASSTDGDYEQYF. CDR3 in DNA: TGCGCCAGCAGCACGGACGGGGACTACGAGCAGTACTTC.

This clonotype was recorded a few times. V is TRBV7-2 and J is TRBJ1-4; D gene uncertain. The CDR3 is made up of 15 amino acids. CDR1 is SGHTA, CDR2 FQGNSA, per germline. The germline V and J ends were trimmed by 8 bases and 0 bases, with 13 bases remaining between them. CDR3: CASGSQATTNEKLFF. The CDR3 DNA follows: TGTGCCAGCGGTTCCCAGGCCACAACTAATGAAAAACTGTTTTTT.

This clonotype was seen many times. The chain combines TRBV4-2 with TRBJ2-5; possible D gene TRBD2, 6 bases. This CDR3 comprises 17 residues. Trimming cost V 0 bases and J 2 bases, with 16 bases left between them. Germline CDR1 LGHNA, CDR2 YNFKEQ. Here the CDR3 reads CASSQELGLTRQETQYF. CDR3 in DNA: TGTGCCAGCAGCCAAGAGTTGGGGTTGACTAGGCAAGAGACCCAGTACTTC.

V is TRBV21-1 and J is TRBJ1-2; TRBD1 is the table's D call and was not checked against the DNA. TRBV21-1 is annotated as a pseudogene. This CDR3 spans 12 amino acids. The CDR3, as DNA: TGTGCCAGCAAAATTCAAAGGGGTGGCTACACCTTC. It is translated as CASKIQRGGYTF.

This sequence joins TRBV9 and TRBJ2-1; D possibly uses TRBD1 or TRBD2 (7 bases each). Trimming shortened V by 7 bases and J by 10 bases, and 24 bases separated the two germline ends. The length of the CDR3 is 15 residues. Germline V gene lookup returns CDR1 SGDLS and CDR2 YYNGEE. DNA for the CDR3: TGTGCCAGCTCCCAGGGGGGGGAATACTCCTACGAGCAGTTCTTC. Amino acid sequence: CASSQGGEYSYEQFF. Filled out from reference TRBV9 and TRBJ2-1, the complete variable domain reads DSGVTQTPKHLITATGQRVTLRCSPRSGDLSVYWYQQSLDQGLQFLIQYYNGEERAKGNILERFSAQQFPDLHSELNLSSLELGDSALYFCASSQGGEYSYEQFFGPGTRLTVL.

In regard to this clonotype: This may stem from a read error, because a much larger clone lies one nucleotide away. The CDR3 ends on some other residue instead of the conserved phenylalanine or tryptophan, so this is likely a read error. The CDR3 sequence: CASSLRRSSYEQYI. DNA of the CDR3: TGCGCCAGCAGCTTGAGGCGGAGCTCCTACGAGCAGTACATC. This chain uses TRBV5-1 with TRBJ2-7; unclear D gene. CDR1 is SGHRS, CDR2 YFSETQ, per germline. V lost 1 base to trimming and J lost 0 bases, with 8 bases between them. CDR3 length: 14 amino acids.

Many counts were recorded for this clonotype. The chain carries TRBV5-1 and TRBJ2-7, with D uncertain. Trimming took 1 base from V and 2 from J, leaving 10 bases between them. CDR1 and CDR2 from the germline V gene are SGHRS and YFSETQ. The length of the CDR3 is 14 residues. The CDR3 coding sequence is TGCGCCAGCAGCTTGAGCCCAGGACCCTACGAGCAGTACTTC. This translates into CASSLSPGPYEQYF.

There are a few counts of this clonotype. Just one base apart from a much larger clone, this may be a read error. This chain joins TRBV6-6 and TRBJ2-5; 8 bases match TRBD1. V lost 4 bases, J lost 5 bases, and 9 bases stayed unmatched. The CDR3 runs 15 residues. CDR1 is MNHNY and CDR2 is SVGAGI in the germline V gene (reference sequence). The CDR3 loop is CASSWAGGSWETQYF. The CDR3, as DNA: TGTGCCAGCAGTTGGGCAGGGGGCTCTTGGGAGACCCAGTACTTC.

With regard to this clonotype: A junction boundary mismatches the germline segment, possibly from a read error. The rearrangement uses TRBV6-2 or TRBV6-3 and TRBJ2-3, with D possibly being TRBD1 or TRBD2 (5 bases each). CDR3 length equals 15 residues. Germline V lookup: CDR1 MNHEY, CDR2 SVGEGT. The CDR3: CTSSLTEGSTDTQYF. In DNA form, the CDR3 reads TGTACCAGCAGTTTAACAGAGGGGAGCACAGATACGCAGTATTTT.

The chain's CDR3 is CASSQVLGPPTTPQETQYF. In DNA, the CDR3 is TGCGCCAGCAGCCAAGTATTGGGTCCTCCGACCACACCCCAAGAGACCCAGTACTTC. J is TRBJ2-5 and V is TRBV4-1; D ambiguous. Germline V gene lookup returns CDR1 MGHRA and CDR2 YSYEKL. The V and J ends lost 1 base and 1 base respectively, with 22 bases between them. This CDR3 contains 19 residues.

The chain joins TRBV4-2 to TRBJ2-5; D perhaps matches TRBD1 (6 bases). CDR3 size: 15 residues. Germline lookup yields CDR1 LGHNA and CDR2 YNFKEQ. Trimming pared 4 bases from V and 2 bases from J, leaving 14 bases between. CDR3 DNA sequence: TGTGCCAGCAGCCCCCGGACAGAACTACAAGAGACCCAGTACTTC. It yields the protein CASSPRTELQETQYF.

The gene calls are TRBV5-1 and TRBJ2-7; D gene ambiguous. Germline CDR1 SGHRS, CDR2 YFSETQ. The CDR3 is 15 residues long. Trimming removed 4 bases from V and 2 bases from J, with 16 bases in between. CDR3 nucleotides: TGCGCCAGCAGCGATCCCGTAGAGCCGGCCTACGAGCAGTACTTC. It encodes CASSDPVEPAYEQYF.